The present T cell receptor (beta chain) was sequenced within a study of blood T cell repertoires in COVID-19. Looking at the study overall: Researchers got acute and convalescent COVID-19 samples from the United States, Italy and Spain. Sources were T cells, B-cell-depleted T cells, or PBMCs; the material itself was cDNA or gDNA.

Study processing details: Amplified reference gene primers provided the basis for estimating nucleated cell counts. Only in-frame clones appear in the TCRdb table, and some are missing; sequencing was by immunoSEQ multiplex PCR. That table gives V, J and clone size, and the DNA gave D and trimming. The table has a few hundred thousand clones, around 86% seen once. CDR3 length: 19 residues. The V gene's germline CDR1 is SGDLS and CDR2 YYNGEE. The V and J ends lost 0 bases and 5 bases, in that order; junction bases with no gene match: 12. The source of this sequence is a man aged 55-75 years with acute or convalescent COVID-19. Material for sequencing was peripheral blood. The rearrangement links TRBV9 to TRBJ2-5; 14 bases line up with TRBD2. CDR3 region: CASSVGDWGLAGVGETQYF. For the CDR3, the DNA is TGTGCCAGCAGCGTAGGTGATTGGGGACTAGCGGGGGTTGGGGAGACCCAGTACTTC. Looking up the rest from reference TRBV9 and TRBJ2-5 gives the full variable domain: DSGVTQTPKHLITATGQRVTLRCSPRSGDLSVYWYQQSLDQGLQFLIQYYNGEERAKGNILERFSAQQFPDLHSELNLSSLELGDSALYFCASSVGDWGLAGVGETQYFGPGTRLLVL.